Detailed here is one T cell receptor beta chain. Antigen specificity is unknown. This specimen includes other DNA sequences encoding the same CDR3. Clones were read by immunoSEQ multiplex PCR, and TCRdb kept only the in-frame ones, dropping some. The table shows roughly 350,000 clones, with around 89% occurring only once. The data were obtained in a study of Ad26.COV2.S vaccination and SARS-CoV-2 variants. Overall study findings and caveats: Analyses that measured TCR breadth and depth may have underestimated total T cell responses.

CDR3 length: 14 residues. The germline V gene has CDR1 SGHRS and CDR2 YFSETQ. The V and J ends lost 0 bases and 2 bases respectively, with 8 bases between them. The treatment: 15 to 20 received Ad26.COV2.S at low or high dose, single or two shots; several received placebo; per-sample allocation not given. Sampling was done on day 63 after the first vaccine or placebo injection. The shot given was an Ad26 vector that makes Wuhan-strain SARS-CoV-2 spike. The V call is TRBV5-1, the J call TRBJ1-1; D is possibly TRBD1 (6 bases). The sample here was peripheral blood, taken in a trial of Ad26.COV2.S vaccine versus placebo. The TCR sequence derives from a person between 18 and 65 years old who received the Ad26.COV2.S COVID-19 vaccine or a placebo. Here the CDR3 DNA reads TGCGCCAGCAGCTTGGGACAGGTTAACACTGAAGCTTTCTTT. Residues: CASSLGQVNTEAFF.